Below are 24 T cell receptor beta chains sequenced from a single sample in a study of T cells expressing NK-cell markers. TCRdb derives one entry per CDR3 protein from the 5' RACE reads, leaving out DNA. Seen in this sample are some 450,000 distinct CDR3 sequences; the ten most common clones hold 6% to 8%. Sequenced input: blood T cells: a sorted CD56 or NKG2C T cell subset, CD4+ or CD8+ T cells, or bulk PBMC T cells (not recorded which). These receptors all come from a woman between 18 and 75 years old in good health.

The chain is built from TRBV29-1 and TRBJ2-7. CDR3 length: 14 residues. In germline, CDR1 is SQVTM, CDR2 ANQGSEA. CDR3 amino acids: CSVEKGGSSYEQYF.

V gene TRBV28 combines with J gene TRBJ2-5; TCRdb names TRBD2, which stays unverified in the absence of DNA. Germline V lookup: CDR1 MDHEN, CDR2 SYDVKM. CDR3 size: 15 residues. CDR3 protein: CASSGSGRVGETQYF.

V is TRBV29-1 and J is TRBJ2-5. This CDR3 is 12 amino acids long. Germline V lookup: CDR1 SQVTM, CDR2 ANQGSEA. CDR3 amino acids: CSVLWDQETQYF.

The CDR3: CASSLGQASPDTQYF. The chain is built from TRBV5-1 and TRBJ2-3; the TCRdb call, TRBD1, lacks DNA for checking. The CDR3 covers 15 residues. The germline gives CDR1 SGHRS, CDR2 YFSETQ.

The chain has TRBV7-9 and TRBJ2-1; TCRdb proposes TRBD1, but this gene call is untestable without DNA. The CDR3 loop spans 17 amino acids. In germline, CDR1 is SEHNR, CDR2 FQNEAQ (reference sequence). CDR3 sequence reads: CASSLLGVGREKNEQFF.

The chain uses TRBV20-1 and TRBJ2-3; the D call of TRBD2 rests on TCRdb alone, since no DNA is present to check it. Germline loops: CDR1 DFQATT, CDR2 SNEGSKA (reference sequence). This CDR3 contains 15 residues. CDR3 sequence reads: CSARIAESGTDTQYF.

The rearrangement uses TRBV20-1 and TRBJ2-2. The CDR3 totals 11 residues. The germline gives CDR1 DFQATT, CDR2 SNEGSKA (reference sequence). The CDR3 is CSARAYGELFF.

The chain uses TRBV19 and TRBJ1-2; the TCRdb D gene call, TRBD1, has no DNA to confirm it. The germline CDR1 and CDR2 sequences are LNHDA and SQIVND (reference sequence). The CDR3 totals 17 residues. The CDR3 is CASRAGTRGLANYGYTF. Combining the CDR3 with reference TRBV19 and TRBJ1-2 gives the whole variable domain DGGITQSPKYLFRKEGQNVTLSCEQNLNHDAMYWYRQDPGQGLRLIYYSQIVNDFQKGDIAEGYSVSREKKESFPLTVTSAQKNPTAFYLCASRAGTRGLANYGYTFGSGTRLTVV.

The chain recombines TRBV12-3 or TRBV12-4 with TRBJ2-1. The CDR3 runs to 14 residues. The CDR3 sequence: CASSLDGPLNEQFF.

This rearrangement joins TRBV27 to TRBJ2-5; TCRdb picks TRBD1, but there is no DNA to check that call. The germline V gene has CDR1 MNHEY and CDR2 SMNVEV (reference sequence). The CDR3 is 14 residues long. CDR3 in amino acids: CASSFRGPQETQYF.

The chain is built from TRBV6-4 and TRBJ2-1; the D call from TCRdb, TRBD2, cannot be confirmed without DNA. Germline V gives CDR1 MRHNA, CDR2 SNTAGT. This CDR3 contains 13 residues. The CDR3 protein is CASSPTPGLGQFF.

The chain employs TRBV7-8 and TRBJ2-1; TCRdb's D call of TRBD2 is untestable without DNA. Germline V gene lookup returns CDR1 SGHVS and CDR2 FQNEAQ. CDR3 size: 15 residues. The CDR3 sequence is CASSASSGSMREQFF.

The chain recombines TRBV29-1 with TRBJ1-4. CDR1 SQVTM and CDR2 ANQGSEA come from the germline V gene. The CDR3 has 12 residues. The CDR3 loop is CSVHATNEKLFF.

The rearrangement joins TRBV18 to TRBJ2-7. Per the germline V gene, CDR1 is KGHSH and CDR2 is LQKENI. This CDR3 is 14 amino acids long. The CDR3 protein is CASSPPSKGYEQYF.

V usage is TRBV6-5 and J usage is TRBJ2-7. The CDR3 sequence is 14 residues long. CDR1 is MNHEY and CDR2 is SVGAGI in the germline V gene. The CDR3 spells CASSYRVDGYEQYF.

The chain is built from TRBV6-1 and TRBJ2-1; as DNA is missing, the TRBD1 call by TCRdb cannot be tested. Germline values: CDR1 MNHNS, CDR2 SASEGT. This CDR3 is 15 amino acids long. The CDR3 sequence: CASSEAGPLIGEQFF.

The CDR3 reads CASSWTGGAGYGYTF. The V call is TRBV19, the J call TRBJ1-2; TCRdb indicates TRBD1, and absent DNA this call remains unverified. Germline V gives CDR1 LNHDA, CDR2 SQIVND (reference sequence). The CDR3 sequence is 15 residues long.

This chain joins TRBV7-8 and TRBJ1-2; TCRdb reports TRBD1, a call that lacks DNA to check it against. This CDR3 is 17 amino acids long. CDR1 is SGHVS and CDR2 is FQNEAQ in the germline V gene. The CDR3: CASSSSGTGGANYGYTF.

The CDR3 here is CASNRGGISGNTIYF. This chain joins TRBV6-1 and TRBJ1-3; TCRdb indicates TRBD1, and absent DNA this call remains unverified. The CDR3 loop spans 15 amino acids. Germline assignment: CDR1 MNHNS and CDR2 SASEGT.

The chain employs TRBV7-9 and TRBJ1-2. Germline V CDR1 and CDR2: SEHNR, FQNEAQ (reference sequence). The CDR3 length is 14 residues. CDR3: CASSVGGGGGGYTF.

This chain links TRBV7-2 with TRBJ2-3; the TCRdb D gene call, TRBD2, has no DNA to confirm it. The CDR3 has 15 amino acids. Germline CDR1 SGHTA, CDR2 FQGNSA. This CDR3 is CASSSLRVLTDTQYF.

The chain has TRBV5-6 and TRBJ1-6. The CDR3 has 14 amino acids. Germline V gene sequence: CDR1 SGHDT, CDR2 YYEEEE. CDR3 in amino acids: CASSLPDYNSPLHF.

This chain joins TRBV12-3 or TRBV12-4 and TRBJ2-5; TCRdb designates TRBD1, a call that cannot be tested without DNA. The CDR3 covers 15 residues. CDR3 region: CASSLGQEMWETQYF.

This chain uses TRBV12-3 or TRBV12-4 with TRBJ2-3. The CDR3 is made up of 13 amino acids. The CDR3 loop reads CASNLGPTDTQYF.